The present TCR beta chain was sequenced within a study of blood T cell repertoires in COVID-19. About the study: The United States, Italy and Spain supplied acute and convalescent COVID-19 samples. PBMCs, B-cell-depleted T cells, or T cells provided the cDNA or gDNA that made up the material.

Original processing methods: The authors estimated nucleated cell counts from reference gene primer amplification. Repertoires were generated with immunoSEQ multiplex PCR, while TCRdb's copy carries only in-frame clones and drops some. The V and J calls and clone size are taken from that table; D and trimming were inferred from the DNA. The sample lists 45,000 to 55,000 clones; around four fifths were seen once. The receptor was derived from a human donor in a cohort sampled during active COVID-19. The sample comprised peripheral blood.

The CDR3, as DNA: TGTGCCGTCCAAACTCCTGGGGCTCGAACAAGGGAAGCTTTCTTT. Translation: CAVQTPGARTREAFF. The rearrangement joins TRBV10-3 to TRBJ1-1; possibly TRBD1 for D (5 bases). The germline CDR1 and CDR2 sequences are ENHRY and SYGVKD. Trimming removed 11 bases at V and 8 bases at J, with 27 bases between. The CDR3 length is 15 residues.